The clone carrying this T cell receptor beta chain was seen only a few times. Its antigen is as yet unknown. This record belongs to a study of T cell responses to AZD1222 COVID-19 vaccine. The CDR3 spans 15 residues. The junction had 7 bases not matched to a gene; V was cut back by 4 bases and J by 5 bases. CDR1 is MNHEY and CDR2 is SMNVEV in the germline V gene (reference sequence). Findings and limits, study-wide: Spike was spanned by vaccine-associated CD4 TCRs, with dominance at 160-218 and 743-854. Reportedly, nearly half of unique spike TCRs recognized epitopes outside B.1.351/B.1.1.7 mutations.

TCRdb keeps only in-frame clones here, not all; method: immunoSEQ multiplex PCR. The repertoire includes 75,000 to 90,000 clones, 86% of them detected once, and more than 8.5% sits in the top ten. The V and J genes are TRBV27 and TRBJ2-5, with 10 bases matching TRBD1. The source of this sequence is an adult in good health. The material sequenced was peripheral blood, taken on day 0 of AZD1222 vaccination. The DNA for the CDR3 is TGTGCCAGCAGTTGGGGACAGGGGTTTGGCGAGACCCAGTACTTC. Residues: CASSWGQGFGETQYF.